The 26 T cell receptor beta chains below all came from one sample that was sequenced in a study of cytomegalovirus exposure and HLA in healthy donors. PCR employed 60 Vbeta and 13 Jbeta primers. Clones were read by immunoSEQ multiplex PCR, and TCRdb kept only the in-frame ones, dropping some. The sample has around 140,000 clones; approximately 80% are singletons. Material for sequencing was PBMCs. These receptors were obtained from a woman aged 40 to 50 in good health and CMV-seronegative.

This clone has only one observation. This CDR3 is CASSPDTNTGELFF. CDR3 sequence (DNA): TGCGCCAGCAGCCCTGACACTAACACCGGGGAGCTGTTTTTT. The rearrangement joins TRBV5-1 to TRBJ2-2; D gene ambiguous. Germline V gene sequence: CDR1 SGHRS, CDR2 YFSETQ. The V end was cut by 4 bases, the J end by 2 bases, with 9 bases between. CDR3 length: 14 amino acids.

The CDR3 DNA is TGTGCCAGCCTCAGGGGGCAGACCCCCTATGGCTACACCTTC. It is translated as CASLRGQTPYGYTF. The chain uses TRBV28 and TRBJ1-2; 8 positions agree with TRBD1. Germline assignment: CDR1 MDHEN and CDR2 SYDVKM. The J segment lost 4 bases and the V segment lost 8 bases, leaving 9 bases of the junction unmatched. The CDR3 has 14 residues.

There are a few counts of this clone. The CDR3 loop is CASSEPGGNYNSPLHF. The CDR3 DNA is TGTGCCAGCAGTGAACCCGGGGGGAATTATAATTCACCCCTCCACTTT. The chain is built from TRBV6-1 and TRBJ1-6; D may be TRBD1 (5 bases). V dropped 2 bases and J dropped 4 bases, with 12 bases sitting between them. Germline loops: CDR1 MNHNS, CDR2 SASEGT. The CDR3 has 16 residues.

The genes are TRBV7-8 and TRBJ2-1, with TRBD1 matching over 9 bases. The germline V gene has CDR1 SGHVS and CDR2 FQNEAQ. This CDR3 is built from 18 residues. Trimming at V came to 4 bases and at J to 9 bases, leaving 19 bases not matched to a gene. The CDR3 spells CASSCDRGADLISCEQFF. For the CDR3, the DNA is TGTGCCAGCAGCTGCGACAGGGGGGCCGACCTAATATCTTGTGAGCAGTTCTTC.

This chain links TRBV15 with TRBJ2-7; D may be TRBD2 (6 bases). Germline CDR1 LNHNV, CDR2 YYDKDF (reference sequence). V was shortened by 8 bases and J by 0 bases, with 14 bases between the two germline ends. CDR3 size: 14 residues. The CDR3 region is CATAGTAASYEQYF. The CDR3 DNA reads as TGTGCCACCGCCGGGACTGCTGCCTCCTACGAGCAGTACTTC. Together with reference TRBV15 and TRBJ2-7, the CDR3 gives the full variable domain: DAMVIQNPRYQVTQFGKPVTLSCSQTLNHNVMYWYQQKSSQAPKLLFHYYDKDFNNEADTPDNFQSRRPNTSFCFLDIRSPGLGDTAMYLCATAGTAASYEQYFGPGTRLTVT.

The chain recombines TRBV15 with TRBJ1-4; 9 nucleotides agree with TRBD1. The CDR3 covers 14 residues. V trimming: 3 bases; J trimming: 8 bases; junction bases outside the gene matches: 4. Germline loops: CDR1 LNHNV, CDR2 YYDKDF (reference sequence). The CDR3 protein is CATSRGQGGEKLFF. CDR3 nucleotide sequence: TGTGCCACCAGCAGGGGACAGGGTGGCGAAAAACTGTTTTTT.

This clone was observed a handful of times. Other DNA sequences in the same sample also yield this CDR3. The chain combines TRBV7-9 with TRBJ2-1; no firm D call. The V gene's germline CDR1 is SEHNR and CDR2 FQNEAQ (reference sequence). The CDR3 totals 13 residues. V was cut by 3 bases and J by 3 bases, with 6 bases left in between. The CDR3 sequence: CASSLASYNEQFF. In DNA, the CDR3 is TGTGCCAGCAGCTTGGCTAGCTACAATGAGCAGTTCTTC.

V and J are TRBV10-3 and TRBJ2-2, with 7 bases fitting TRBD2. V shed 6 bases, J shed 0 bases, and the junction held 7 bases outside the gene matches. Germline V gene sequence: CDR1 ENHRY, CDR2 SYGVKD. The length of the CDR3 is 16 residues. The CDR3 here is CAISRRREANTGELFF. The CDR3, as DNA: TGTGCCATCAGCCGGCGCCGGGAGGCGAACACCGGGGAGCTGTTTTTT.

The rearrangement joins TRBV2 to TRBJ2-7, with D perhaps TRBD2 (5 bases). Germline CDR1 reads SNHLY; CDR2 reads FYNNEI. This CDR3 region has 13 residues. Trimming took 5 bases from V and 3 from J, leaving 11 bases between them. This CDR3 reads CASSPARDYEQYF. The CDR3 DNA sequence: TGTGCCAGCAGTCCCGCCCGGGACTACGAGCAGTACTTC.

This chain connects TRBV27 to TRBJ2-3; TRBD2 agrees at 9 bases. CDR3 length: 17 residues. Germline V gives CDR1 MNHEY, CDR2 SMNVEV (reference sequence). The trim removed 2 bases at V and 2 bases at J, leaving 8 bases unmatched. DNA of the CDR3: TGTGCCAGCAGTTTAACCGCGACTAGCGGATACACAGATACGCAGTATTTT. Protein: CASSLTATSGYTDTQYF.

The CDR3, as DNA: TGTGCCAGCAGTTTATTGGGACACACCTACGAGCAGTACTTC. It specifies CASSLLGHTYEQYF. The J gene is TRBJ2-7, the V gene TRBV28; a possible D gene is TRBD1 (6 bases). V was cut by 1 base and J by 2 bases, with 9 bases left in between. Germline V CDR1 and CDR2: MDHEN, SYDVKM. The CDR3 contains 14 residues.

The chain recombines TRBV7-3 with TRBJ2-5; 13 bases align to TRBD2. CDR1 SGHTA and CDR2 FQGTGA come from the germline V gene. V lost 4 bases and J lost 5; bases outside the gene matches: 7. This CDR3 region has 16 residues. CDR3 sequence (DNA): TGTGCCAGCAGCTACGGACTAGCGGGAGAGTTGGAGACCCAGTACTTC. Protein: CASSYGLAGELETQYF.

V and J are TRBV4-3 and TRBJ2-2, with 9 bases matching TRBD1. CDR3 size: 17 residues. Germline V CDR1 and CDR2: LGHNA, YSLEER. J lost 3 bases, V lost 4 bases, and 9 bases had no gene match. The CDR3 DNA follows: TGCGCCAGCAGCCTCCAGACAGGGGGGAGGGACACCGGGGAGCTGTTTTTT. Its translation is CASSLQTGGRDTGELFF.

This chain joins TRBV4-2 and TRBJ2-7; 7 bases map to TRBD2. The CDR3 length is 15 residues. Looked up from germline, CDR1 is LGHNA and CDR2 is YNFKEQ. The J segment lost 0 bases and the V segment lost 2 bases, leaving 4 bases of the junction unmatched. In DNA form, the CDR3 reads TGTGCCAGCAGCCAACAGGCTAGCGGCTCCTACGAGCAGTACTTC. It encodes CASSQQASGSYEQYF.

This chain uses TRBV19 with TRBJ1-4, with 7 bases lining up with TRBD1. CDR1 is LNHDA, CDR2 SQIVND, per germline (reference sequence). The CDR3 consists of 14 residues. The J segment lost 7 bases and the V segment lost 6 bases, leaving 8 bases of the junction unmatched. Here the CDR3 DNA reads TGTGCCAGTAGAATAACAGGGGAGGCTGAAAAACTGTTTTTT. Translating gives CASRITGEAEKLFF.

The rearrangement joins TRBV19 to TRBJ2-2, with TRBD2 as a possible D gene (6 bases). The germline V gene has CDR1 LNHDA and CDR2 SQIVND (reference sequence). V lost 8 bases and J lost 1, with 11 bases in between. The CDR3 totals 14 residues. The DNA for the CDR3 is TGTGCCAGTTTAGCGGCCTGGAACACCGGGGAGCTGTTTTTT. This gives the protein CASLAAWNTGELFF.

On this clone itself: This specimen includes other DNA sequences encoding the same CDR3. The chain joins TRBV27 to TRBJ1-2; no definite D call. The CDR3 loop spans 18 amino acids. The germline V gene has CDR1 MNHEY and CDR2 SMNVEV (reference sequence). Trimming removed 8 bases from V and 5 bases from J, with 30 bases in between. CDR3 region: CASDVRGRLGRNVYGYTF. The CDR3 region has the DNA TGTGCCAGCGACGTGCGAGGAAGGCTGGGGAGGAACGTGTATGGCTACACCTTC.

The chain carries TRBV5-1 and TRBJ1-1; D not resolved. CDR1 and CDR2 (germline): SGHRS, YFSETQ. This CDR3 comprises 14 residues. With 4 bases removed from V and 6 bases from J, the gap between germline ends came to 16 bases. The CDR3 nucleotides are TGCGCCAGCAGCCTAACGTTTGCCCCCTCTGAAGCTTTCTTT. Translating it yields CASSLTFAPSEAFF.

This clone has only a few counts. This chain links TRBV11-2 with TRBJ2-7; 10 positions agree with TRBD2. V shed 6 bases, J shed 1 base, and the junction held 6 bases outside the gene matches. The germline gives CDR1 SGHAT, CDR2 FQNNGV. The CDR3 is 15 amino acids. CDR3 bases: TGTGCCAGCAGAGTACTAGCGGGAAGGTCCTACGAGCAGTACTTC. Translating it yields CASRVLAGRSYEQYF.

With regard to this clone: Other nucleotide sequences from this sample produce the same CDR3. J is TRBJ1-5 and V is TRBV28; 8 bases are a match to TRBD1. Germline CDR1 is MDHEN and CDR2 is SYDVKM. The CDR3 is 19 amino acids. J lost 3 bases, V lost 2 bases, and 15 bases had no gene match. The CDR3 region is CASSLTQGARVGFNQPQHF. The CDR3 nucleotides are TGTGCCAGCAGTTTAACGCAGGGGGCGCGTGTGGGGTTCAATCAGCCCCAGCATTTT.

The rearrangement joins TRBV5-1 to TRBJ2-7, with 11 bases matching TRBD2. Per the germline V gene, CDR1 is SGHRS and CDR2 is YFSETQ. With V trimmed by 4 bases and J by 0 bases, 3 bases remained unmatched. There are 15 residues in the CDR3. CDR3: CASSILAGDSYEQYF. In DNA, the CDR3 is TGCGCCAGCAGCATACTAGCGGGGGACTCCTACGAGCAGTACTTC.

J is TRBJ1-2 and V is TRBV28; the D is unclear. The V end was cut by 3 bases, the J end by 4 bases, with 18 bases between. The germline CDR1 and CDR2 sequences are MDHEN and SYDVKM. The CDR3 sequence is 16 residues long. The CDR3 reads CASSFSLSGNFYGYTF. CDR3 DNA sequence: TGTGCCAGCAGTTTTAGTCTTTCCGGGAACTTCTATGGCTACACCTTC.

This rearrangement joins TRBV19 to TRBJ1-3; D uncertain. V was pared by 8 bases and J by 2 bases, with 13 bases between. The CDR3 totals 14 residues. Germline assignment: CDR1 LNHDA and CDR2 SQIVND (reference sequence). The CDR3 region has the DNA TGTGCCAGTTCCTACCCACCCGCTGGAAACACCATATATTTT. Protein sequence: CASSYPPAGNTIYF.

The rearrangement joins TRBV7-2 to TRBJ2-5; 16 bases are shared with TRBD2. CDR1 is SGHTA, CDR2 FQGNSA, per germline. This CDR3 comprises 16 residues. Trimming cost V 3 bases and J 2 bases; bases outside gene matches: 0. The CDR3 sequence: CASSLGLAGGQETQYF. The CDR3 coding sequence is TGTGCCAGCAGCTTGGGACTAGCGGGAGGGCAAGAGACCCAGTACTTC.

This chain links TRBV5-1 with TRBJ2-5; the D gene is possibly TRBD1 (5 bases). Germline CDR1 reads SGHRS; CDR2 reads YFSETQ. The CDR3 sequence is 16 residues long. V lost 4 bases and J lost 2, with 18 bases in between. CDR3 in amino acids: CASSHNTRVAQETQYF. The CDR3 DNA is TGCGCCAGCAGCCATAATACCAGGGTCGCGCAAGAGACCCAGTACTTC.

The chain employs TRBV6-5 and TRBJ1-2; TRBD1 matches at 7 bases. From germline, CDR1 is MNHEY and CDR2 SVGAGI. J lost 5 bases, V lost 6 bases, and 3 bases had no gene match. There are 12 residues in the CDR3. CDR3 amino acids: CASSPGGYGYTF. The CDR3 DNA reads as TGTGCCAGCAGCCCAGGGGGATATGGCTACACCTTC.